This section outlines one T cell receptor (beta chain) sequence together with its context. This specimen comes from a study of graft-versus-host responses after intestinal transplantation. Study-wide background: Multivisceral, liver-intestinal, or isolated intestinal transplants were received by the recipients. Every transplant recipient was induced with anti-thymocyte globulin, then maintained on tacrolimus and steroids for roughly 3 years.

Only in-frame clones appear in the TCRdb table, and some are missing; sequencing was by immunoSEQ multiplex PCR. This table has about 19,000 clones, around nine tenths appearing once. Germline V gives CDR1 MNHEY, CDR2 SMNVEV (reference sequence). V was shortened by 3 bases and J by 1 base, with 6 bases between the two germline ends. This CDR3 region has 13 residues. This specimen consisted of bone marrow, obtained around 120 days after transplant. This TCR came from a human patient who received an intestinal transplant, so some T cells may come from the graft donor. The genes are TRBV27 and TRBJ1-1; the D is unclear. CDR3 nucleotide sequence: TGTGCCAGCAGTTTCGACGGGAACACTGAAGCTTTCTTT. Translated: CASSFDGNTEAFF.